What follows are 18 T cell receptor beta chains derived from one specimen sequenced in a study of T cell clones after liver transplantation. Data came from immunoSEQ multiplex PCR; TCRdb stores just in-frame clones and leaves some out. The sample consists of around 100,000 clones, about 80% of them appearing once. The specimen was CD4+ T cells from blood, collected approximately 50 months after liver transplant. All receptors derive from a human patient who received a liver transplant. The graft donor may have given rise to some T cells.

CDR3 loop: CATSRGGQGTNEQFF. The CDR3 region has the DNA TGTGCCACCAGTCGGGGGGGACAGGGTACAAATGAGCAGTTCTTC. This rearrangement joins TRBV15 to TRBJ2-1; a possible D gene is TRBD1 (9 bases). Trimming cost V 6 bases and J 7 bases, with 19 bases left between them. CDR3 length equals 15 residues. The germline V gene encodes CDR1 LNHNV and CDR2 YYDKDF (reference sequence).

V gene TRBV4-1 combines with J gene TRBJ1-1, with D maybe TRBD1 (5 bases). The CDR3 consists of 15 residues. CDR1 MGHRA and CDR2 YSYEKL come from the germline V gene. V lost 3 bases to trimming and J lost 3 bases, with 14 bases between them. CDR3 DNA: TGCGCCAGCAGCCACCTCGGGGGTAGCGACACTGAAGCTTTCTTT. Protein sequence: CASSHLGGSDTEAFF.

V and J are TRBV27 and TRBJ2-2; a weak D match, TRBD2 (5 bases). This CDR3 is built from 13 residues. V dropped 6 bases and J dropped 8 bases, with 13 bases sitting between them. Germline assignment: CDR1 MNHEY and CDR2 SMNVEV (reference sequence). CDR3 region: CASSTWERGELFF. CDR3 in DNA: TGTGCCAGCAGCACCTGGGAGCGAGGGGAGCTGTTTTTT.

The V gene is TRBV9, the J gene TRBJ1-2, with D perhaps TRBD1 (5 bases). Germline lookup yields CDR1 SGDLS and CDR2 YYNGEE. V shed 4 bases and J shed 6 bases, with 13 bases lying between them. The CDR3 sequence is 13 residues long. CDR3 region: CASSPWGGDGYTF. The CDR3 DNA reads as TGTGCCAGCAGCCCCTGGGGCGGCGATGGCTACACCTTC. Full variable domain (remainder filled in from reference TRBV9 and TRBJ1-2): DSGVTQTPKHLITATGQRVTLRCSPRSGDLSVYWYQQSLDQGLQFLIQYYNGEERAKGNILERFSAQQFPDLHSELNLSSLELGDSALYFCASSPWGGDGYTFGSGTRLTVV.

This clone was detected only once. The chain is built from TRBV5-1 and TRBJ1-2; D remains unclear. With 0 bases removed from V and 3 bases from J, the gap between germline ends came to 12 bases. Germline V gene lookup returns CDR1 SGHRS and CDR2 YFSETQ. The CDR3 is 15 residues long. The CDR3: CASSLEPAADYGYTF. CDR3 sequence (DNA): TGCGCCAGCAGCTTGGAGCCAGCCGCCGACTATGGCTACACCTTC. Together with reference TRBV5-1 and TRBJ1-2, the CDR3 gives the full variable domain: KAGVTQTPRYLIKTRGQQVTLSCSPISGHRSVSWYQQTPGQGLQFLFEYFSETQRNKGNFPGRFSGRQFSNSRSEMNVSTLELGDSALYLCASSLEPAADYGYTFGSGTRLTVV.

Remarks on this clone: This likely comes from a read error, as the CDR3 has no conserved phenylalanine or tryptophan at its end. DNA for the CDR3: TGTGCCAGCAGTTTAATGCAGGGGTGGGTCTATGGCTACACCTCC. It specifies CASSLMQGWVYGYTS. This chain connects TRBV28 to TRBJ1-2; possibly TRBD1 for D (6 bases). CDR3 length: 15 amino acids. The V gene's germline CDR1 is MDHEN and CDR2 SYDVKM. The ends were cut back, 2 bases at V and 4 bases at J, with 14 bases in the middle.

V usage is TRBV9 and J usage is TRBJ1-1; TRBD1 agrees at 8 bases. The germline CDR1 and CDR2 sequences are SGDLS and YYNGEE. The V gene end was trimmed by 4 bases and the J gene end by 5 bases; junction bases not matched to a gene: 7. The CDR3 is 14 amino acids. CDR3 residues: CASSTGQGGTEAFF. As DNA, the CDR3 is TGTGCCAGCAGCACCGGACAGGGTGGAACTGAAGCTTTCTTT.

The chain is built from TRBV19 and TRBJ2-1; TRBD1 aligns across 9 bases. CDR1 is LNHDA, CDR2 SQIVND, per germline (reference sequence). CDR3 size: 14 residues. Trimming removed 6 bases from V and 8 bases from J; junction bases left unmatched: 8. CDR3 protein: CASRRTGVGDEQFF. CDR3 nucleotide sequence: TGTGCCAGTAGAAGGACAGGGGTAGGAGATGAGCAGTTCTTC.

The V call is TRBV6-1, the J call TRBJ2-5; TRBD2 matches 12 bases. V was pared by 10 bases and J by 1 base, with 1 base of the junction left unmatched. Germline V gives CDR1 MNHNS, CDR2 SASEGT. The CDR3 contains 13 residues. The CDR3 here is CATSGGAQETQYF. The CDR3 DNA sequence: TGTGCCACTAGCGGGGGGGCCCAAGAGACCCAGTACTTC.

This chain uses TRBV11-3 with TRBJ2-3, with D perhaps TRBD1 or TRBD2 (7 bases each). Trimming pared 4 bases from V and 5 bases from J, leaving 19 bases between. CDR1 is SGHNT and CDR2 is YENEEA in the germline V gene. This CDR3 has 16 amino acids. The CDR3 region has the DNA TGTGCCAGCAGCTCCCAGGGGGGGGCCTGGGGAGATACGCAGTATTTT. It is translated as CASSSQGGAWGDTQYF.

This clone has just one count. The J gene is TRBJ2-2, the V gene TRBV11-2, with D hard to call. Germline lookup yields CDR1 SGHAT and CDR2 FQNNGV. V lost 3 bases to trimming and J lost 7 bases, with 3 bases between them. The CDR3 consists of 11 residues. The CDR3 DNA reads TGTGCCAGCAGCTTCGGCGGGGAGCTGTTTTTT. Residues: CASSFGGELFF.

The rearrangement links TRBV27 to TRBJ2-1; 7 bases are shared with TRBD2. Germline V gene data show CDR1 as MNHEY and CDR2 as SMNVEV (reference sequence). This CDR3 region has 16 residues. V gave up 1 base and J gave up 5 bases; unmatched junction bases: 8. CDR3 amino acids: CASSLLGGSGDNEQFF. The DNA of the CDR3 is TGTGCCAGCAGTTTATTAGGCGGGAGCGGTGACAATGAGCAGTTCTTC.

The V and J genes are TRBV28 and TRBJ1-5, with D possibly matching TRBD1 (5 bases). Trimming stripped 7 bases from V and 2 bases from J, with 15 bases between. CDR1 is MDHEN and CDR2 is SYDVKM in the germline V gene. This CDR3 has 15 residues. The CDR3 sequence is CASTLGVVRNQPQHF. The CDR3 nucleotides are TGTGCCAGCACCTTGGGGGTGGTACGCAATCAGCCCCAGCATTTT.

The rearrangement uses TRBV2 and TRBJ1-2; D gene uncertain. V dropped 5 bases and J dropped 8 bases, with 15 bases sitting between them. There are 13 residues in the CDR3. The germline gives CDR1 SNHLY, CDR2 FYNNEI. The CDR3 DNA is TGTGCCAGCAGTACCGGGATACTAGAAGGCTACACCTTC. It is translated as CASSTGILEGYTF.

CDR3: CASSVGAFSYNEQFF. CDR3 coding DNA: TGTGCCAGCAGCGTAGGGGCGTTCTCCTACAATGAGCAGTTCTTC. The chain employs TRBV9 and TRBJ2-1; D not certain. The ends were cut back, 0 bases at V and 0 bases at J, with 7 bases in the middle. The CDR3 totals 15 residues. Germline lookup yields CDR1 SGDLS and CDR2 YYNGEE.

With regard to this clone: One end of the junction does not line up with germline, which may come from a read error. The V gene is TRBV28, the J gene TRBJ1-1, with TRBD1 as a possible D gene (5 bases). The CDR3 length is 10 residues. Germline V lookup: CDR1 MDHEN, CDR2 SYDVKM. CDR3 residues: CASSRRGNEF. Here the CDR3 DNA reads TGTGCCAGCAGTCGCCGGGGCAACGAATTT.

This sequence joins TRBV5-4 and TRBJ1-1, with D possibly matching TRBD1 (5 bases). The CDR3 is 15 residues long. Germline CDR1 is SGHNT and CDR2 is YYREEE (reference sequence). Trimming shortened V by 0 bases and J by 4 bases, and 13 bases separated the two germline ends. CDR3 nucleotides: TGTGCCAGCAGCTTGGACCGGACAAAAACCACTGAAGCTTTCTTT. It codes for CASSLDRTKTTEAFF. Full variable domain (remainder filled in from reference TRBV5-4 and TRBJ1-1): ETGVTQSPTHLIKTRGQQVTLRCSSQSGHNTVSWYQQALGQGPQFIFQYYREEENGRGNFPPRFSGLQFPNYSSELNVNALELDDSALYLCASSLDRTKTTEAFFGQGTRLTVV.

This chain uses TRBV2 with TRBJ1-1; D is undetermined. The CDR3 totals 15 residues. CDR1 and CDR2 (germline): SNHLY, FYNNEI. V lost 6 bases and J 4 bases, leaving 18 bases between the germline ends. CDR3 in DNA: TGTGCCAGCAGAGAGAGGGAAATCTCGACCACTGAAGCTTTCTTT. Its translation: CASREREISTTEAFF.